Below are 5 T cell receptor beta chains sequenced from a single sample in a study of Ad26.COV2.S vaccination and SARS-CoV-2 variants. The sample's treatment: 19 received Ad26.COV2.S at low or high dose, single or two shots; five or six received placebo; per-sample allocation not given. Samples analyzed were those drawn on day 63 after the first vaccine or placebo injection. The table came from immunoSEQ multiplex PCR; TCRdb's copy has only in-frame clones and leaves some out. The sample holds some 520,000 clones; 70% to 90% are singletons and the top ten take 10% to 15%. The sequencing here drew on peripheral blood, taken in a trial of Ad26.COV2.S vaccine versus placebo. Every receptor here comes from a person between 18 and 60 years old who received the Ad26.COV2.S COVID-19 vaccine or a placebo.

The chain couples TRBV7-2 to TRBJ1-5; 9 bases line up with TRBD1. CDR3 length: 16 residues. J lost 7 bases, V lost 2 bases, and 9 bases had no gene match. Germline CDR1 reads SGHTA; CDR2 reads FQGNSA. In DNA form, the CDR3 reads TGTGCCAGCAGCTTATCGGGGACAGGGAAAGGGCAGCCCCAGCATTTT. This translates into CASSLSGTGKGQPQHF.

V gene TRBV19 combines with J gene TRBJ2-7; TRBD1 matches 7 bases. CDR1 LNHDA and CDR2 SQIVND come from the germline V gene (reference sequence). The V gene end was trimmed by 6 bases and the J gene end by 2 bases; junction bases not matched to a gene: 7. This CDR3 has 14 residues. The CDR3 DNA follows: TGTGCCAGTAGGGAAACGGGACAGCCCTACGAGCAGTACTTC. Amino acid sequence: CASRETGQPYEQYF.

This chain links TRBV16 with TRBJ1-2; D is possibly TRBD1 (5 bases). V dropped 3 bases and J dropped 2 bases, with 19 bases sitting between them. The CDR3 totals 17 residues. Per the germline V gene, CDR1 is KGHSY and CDR2 is FQNENV. The CDR3 DNA reads TGTGCCAGCAGCCAGAATCGTCCCAGGCGGGGGAACTATGGCTACACCTTC. It translates to CASSQNRPRRGNYGYTF.

The rearrangement uses TRBV30 and TRBJ1-6, with D perhaps matching TRBD1 (6 bases). The CDR3 contains 14 residues. V was pared by 4 bases and J by 0 bases, with 7 bases between. CDR1 GTSNPN and CDR2 SVGIG come from the germline V gene (reference sequence). CDR3 nucleotides: TGTGCCTGGACAGGGGACTCCTATAATTCACCCCTCCACTTT. The encoded protein is CAWTGDSYNSPLHF.

In DNA form, the CDR3 reads TGTGCCAGCAGTTCAAACTTGGACTACGCCAAAAACATTCAGTACTTC. It specifies CASSSNLDYAKNIQYF. The chain combines TRBV6-6 with TRBJ2-4; a possible D gene is TRBD2 (6 bases). The CDR3 has 16 residues. Trimming took off 4 bases at V and 1 base at J, with 14 bases between the two ends. The germline CDR1 and CDR2 sequences are MNHNY and SVGAGI (reference sequence).